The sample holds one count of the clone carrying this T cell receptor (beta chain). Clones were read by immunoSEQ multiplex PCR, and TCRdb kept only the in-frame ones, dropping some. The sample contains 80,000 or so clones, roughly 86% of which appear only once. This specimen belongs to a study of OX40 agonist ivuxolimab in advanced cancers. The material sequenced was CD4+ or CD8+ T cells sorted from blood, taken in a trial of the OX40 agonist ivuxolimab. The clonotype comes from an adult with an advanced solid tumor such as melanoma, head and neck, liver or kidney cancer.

The CDR3 DNA sequence: TGTGCCAGCAGTTTCTCCCTTCGACTAGCGGGGGGAGGCACAGATACGCAGTATTTT. Protein: CASSFSLRLAGGGTDTQYF. This sequence joins TRBV27 and TRBJ2-3, with 13 bases fitting TRBD2. This CDR3 spans 19 amino acids. Germline V gene sequence: CDR1 MNHEY, CDR2 SMNVEV (reference sequence). Trimming cost V 3 bases and J 1 base; bases outside gene matches: 10.